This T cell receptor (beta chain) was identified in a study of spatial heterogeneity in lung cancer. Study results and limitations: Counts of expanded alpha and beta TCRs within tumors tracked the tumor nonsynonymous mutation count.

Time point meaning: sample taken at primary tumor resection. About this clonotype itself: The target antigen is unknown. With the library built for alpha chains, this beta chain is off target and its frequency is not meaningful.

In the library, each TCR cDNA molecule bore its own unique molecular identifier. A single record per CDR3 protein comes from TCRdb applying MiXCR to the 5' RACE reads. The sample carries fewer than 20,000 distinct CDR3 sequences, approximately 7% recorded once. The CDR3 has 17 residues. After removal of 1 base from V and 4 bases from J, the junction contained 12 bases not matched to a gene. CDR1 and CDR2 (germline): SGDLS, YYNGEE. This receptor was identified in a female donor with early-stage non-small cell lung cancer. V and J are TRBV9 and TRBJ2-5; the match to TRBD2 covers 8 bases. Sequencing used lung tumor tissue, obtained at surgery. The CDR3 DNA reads TGTGCCAGCAGCGTAACCCAACTAGCGGTGGGGGTAGAGACCCAGTACTTC. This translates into CASSVTQLAVGVETQYF.